In its sample, the clone carrying this T cell receptor beta chain ranks as medium-sized. The method was immunoSEQ multiplex PCR; TCRdb's version includes in-frame clones alone and lacks a portion of them. The sample has over 90,000 clones; about 83% are singletons. These data come from a study of glioma-infiltrating T cells after dendritic cell vaccination. About the research overall: Patients received autologous tumor lysate-pulsed dendritic cell vaccination between about 2003 and 2012.

Isocitrate dehydrogenase mutation was absent in all glioblastoma patients. The source material was blood, sampled before dendritic cell vaccination. This TCR derives from a human donor with glioblastoma.

The CDR3 protein is CASSVVNQPQHF. The CDR3 region has the DNA TGTGCCAGCAGCGTAGTGAATCAGCCCCAGCATTTT. The V call is TRBV28, the J call TRBJ1-5; D gene ambiguous. V lost 6 bases and J lost 4, with 7 bases in between. The germline V gene encodes CDR1 MDHEN and CDR2 SYDVKM. The CDR3 consists of 12 residues. The whole variable domain, filled in from reference TRBV28 and TRBJ1-5, reads DVKVTQSSRYLVKRTGEKVFLECVQDMDHENMFWYRQDPGLGLRLIYFSYDVKMKEKGDIPEGYSVSREKKERFSLILESASTNQTSMYLCASSVVNQPQHFGDGTRLSIL.